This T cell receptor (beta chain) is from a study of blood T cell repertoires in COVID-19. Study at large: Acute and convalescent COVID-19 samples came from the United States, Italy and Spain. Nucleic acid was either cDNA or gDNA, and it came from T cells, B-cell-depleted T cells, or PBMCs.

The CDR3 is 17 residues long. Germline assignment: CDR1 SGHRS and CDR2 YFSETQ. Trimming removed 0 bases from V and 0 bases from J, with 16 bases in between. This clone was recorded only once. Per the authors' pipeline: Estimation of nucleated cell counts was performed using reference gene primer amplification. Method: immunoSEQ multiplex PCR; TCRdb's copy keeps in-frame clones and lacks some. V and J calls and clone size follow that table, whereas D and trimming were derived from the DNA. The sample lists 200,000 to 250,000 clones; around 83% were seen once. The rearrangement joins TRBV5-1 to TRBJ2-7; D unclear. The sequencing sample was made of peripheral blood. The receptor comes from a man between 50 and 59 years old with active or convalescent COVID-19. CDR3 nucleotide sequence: TGCGCCAGCAGCTTGGTATTGGTCGGTCTCAACTCCTACGAGCAGTACTTC. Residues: CASSLVLVGLNSYEQYF.